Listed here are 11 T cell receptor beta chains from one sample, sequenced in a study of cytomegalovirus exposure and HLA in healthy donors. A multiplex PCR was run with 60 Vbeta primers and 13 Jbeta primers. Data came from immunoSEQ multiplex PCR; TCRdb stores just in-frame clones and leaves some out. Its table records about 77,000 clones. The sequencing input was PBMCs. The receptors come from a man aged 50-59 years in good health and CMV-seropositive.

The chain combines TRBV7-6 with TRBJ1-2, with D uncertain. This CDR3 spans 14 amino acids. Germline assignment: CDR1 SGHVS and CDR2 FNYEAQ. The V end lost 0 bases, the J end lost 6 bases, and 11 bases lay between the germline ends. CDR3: CASSLAAGSHGYTF. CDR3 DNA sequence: TGTGCCAGCAGCTTAGCTGCAGGCTCTCATGGCTACACCTTC.

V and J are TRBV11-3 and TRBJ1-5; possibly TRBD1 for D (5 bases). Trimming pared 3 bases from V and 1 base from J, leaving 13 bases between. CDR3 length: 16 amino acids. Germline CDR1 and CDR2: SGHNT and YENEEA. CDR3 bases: TGTGCCAGCAGCTTCAGGGCAAAGAGAAGCAATCAGCCCCAGCATTTT. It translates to CASSFRAKRSNQPQHF.

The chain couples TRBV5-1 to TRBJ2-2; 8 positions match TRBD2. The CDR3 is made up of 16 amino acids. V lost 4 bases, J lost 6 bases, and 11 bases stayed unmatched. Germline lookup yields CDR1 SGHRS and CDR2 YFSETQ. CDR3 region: CASSPGLASFPGELFF. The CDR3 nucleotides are TGCGCCAGCAGCCCCGGACTAGCATCCTTCCCCGGGGAGCTGTTTTTT.

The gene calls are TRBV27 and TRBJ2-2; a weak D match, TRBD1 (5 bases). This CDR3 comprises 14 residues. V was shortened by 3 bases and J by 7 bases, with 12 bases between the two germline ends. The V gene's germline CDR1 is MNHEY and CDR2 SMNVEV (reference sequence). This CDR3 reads CASSFRRVFGELFF. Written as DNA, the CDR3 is TGTGCCAGCAGTTTTCGCAGGGTCTTCGGGGAGCTGTTTTTT.

The CDR3: CASSLQPAGDEQYV. In DNA, the CDR3 is TGTGCCAGCAGCTTACAGCCAGCGGGAGACGAGCAGTACGTC. This rearrangement joins TRBV11-2 to TRBJ2-7, with 8 bases aligning to TRBD2. The CDR3 spans 14 residues. Per the germline V gene, CDR1 is SGHAT and CDR2 is FQNNGV. V trimming: 2 bases; J trimming: 5 bases; junction bases outside the gene matches: 5.

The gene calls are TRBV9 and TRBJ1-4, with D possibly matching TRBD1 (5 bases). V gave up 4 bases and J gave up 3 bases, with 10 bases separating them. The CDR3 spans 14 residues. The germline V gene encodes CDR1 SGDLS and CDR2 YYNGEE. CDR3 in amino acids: CASSPPGPNEKLFF. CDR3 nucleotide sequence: TGTGCCAGCAGCCCCCCAGGGCCTAATGAAAAACTGTTTTTT. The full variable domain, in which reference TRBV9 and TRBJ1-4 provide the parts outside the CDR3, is DSGVTQTPKHLITATGQRVTLRCSPRSGDLSVYWYQQSLDQGLQFLIQYYNGEERAKGNILERFSAQQFPDLHSELNLSSLELGDSALYFCASSPPGPNEKLFFGSGTQLSVL.

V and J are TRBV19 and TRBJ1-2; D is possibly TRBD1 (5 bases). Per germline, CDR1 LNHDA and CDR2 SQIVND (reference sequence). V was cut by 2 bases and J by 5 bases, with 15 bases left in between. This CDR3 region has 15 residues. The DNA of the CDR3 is TGTGCCAGTAGTATACCGAGGCAGGGCTTATATGGCTACACCTTC. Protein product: CASSIPRQGLYGYTF.

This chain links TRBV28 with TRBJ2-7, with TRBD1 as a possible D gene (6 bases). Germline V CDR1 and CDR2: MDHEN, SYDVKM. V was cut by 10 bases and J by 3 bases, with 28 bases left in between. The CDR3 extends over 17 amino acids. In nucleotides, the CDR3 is TGTGCCACAAGCACGGGGCAGGGGTTTGGATCTGTCTACGAGCAGTACTTC. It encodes CATSTGQGFGSVYEQYF.

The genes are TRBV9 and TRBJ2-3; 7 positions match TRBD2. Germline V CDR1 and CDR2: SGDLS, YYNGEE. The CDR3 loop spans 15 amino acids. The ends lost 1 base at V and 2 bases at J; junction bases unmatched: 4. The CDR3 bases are TGTGCCAGCAGCGTACGGGCGGGGGTCACAGATACGCAGTATTTT. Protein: CASSVRAGVTDTQYF.

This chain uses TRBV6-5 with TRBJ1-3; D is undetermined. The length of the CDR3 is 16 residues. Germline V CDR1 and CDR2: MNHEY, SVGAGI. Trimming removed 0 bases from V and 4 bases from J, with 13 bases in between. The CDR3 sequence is CASSYSRVSGGNTIYF. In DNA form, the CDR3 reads TGTGCCAGCAGTTACTCGAGGGTCTCGGGAGGAAACACCATATATTTT.

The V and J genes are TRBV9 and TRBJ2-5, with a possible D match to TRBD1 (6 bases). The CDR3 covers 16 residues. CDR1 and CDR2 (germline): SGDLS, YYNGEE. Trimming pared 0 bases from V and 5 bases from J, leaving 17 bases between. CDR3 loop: CASSVEPHSQGETQYF. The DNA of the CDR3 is TGTGCCAGCAGCGTAGAACCACATTCTCAGGGGGAGACCCAGTACTTC.